This T cell receptor (beta chain) was obtained from a study of shared clonotypes between healthy human individuals. Study-wide context: A few men and a couple of women, aged 18 to 49, were donors. Findings and caveats of the study: Sharing across four donors was highest in naive CD4 (around 5%) and lowest in memory CD8 (around 0.4%). Donors were few, which limited the genetic and exposure-history diversity represented.

The CDR3 spans 18 residues. V lost 2 bases to trimming and J lost 0 bases; unmatched junction nucleotides: 10. Germline V CDR1 and CDR2: MNHNS, SASEGT. As concerns this clone: Its matching antigen is unknown.

Deep was the level at which the assay was run. Assay: immunoSEQ multiplex PCR; the TCRdb copy retains only in-frame clones and omits some. Here the sample spans 2 million to 3 million clones, 93% being singletons. The sequence derives from a man aged 18 to 30 in good health. Some clones in this sample may be carry-over from other donors' samples. This sequence joins TRBV6-1 and TRBJ2-7, with TRBD2 matching 10 bases. Material for sequencing was naive CD4+ T cells from PBMCs. Subset: CD45RA+ positively selected. In DNA form, the CDR3 reads TGTGCCAGCAGTGAAATGGGGTTAGCGGGAGGCATCTCCTACGAGCAGTACTTC. Protein: CASSEMGLAGGISYEQYF.